This T cell receptor beta chain was recorded in a study of shared clonotypes between healthy human individuals. General study findings and limits: A reduction in generation probabilities was seen for non-shared clonotypes relative to those shared by all four donors.

Turning to this clone: No antigen is known for it.

Positively selected for CCR7, the CD45RO-negative cells used as naive CD8 cells excluded terminally differentiated effector memory CD45RA+ cells. V lost 6 bases to trimming and J lost 7 bases; unmatched junction nucleotides: 8. The CDR3 is made up of 15 amino acids. The germline gives CDR1 SGHAT, CDR2 FQNNGV. Each sorted subset replicate got 200 ng genomic DNA, tens of thousands of genomes. Repertoires were generated with immunoSEQ multiplex PCR, while TCRdb's copy carries only in-frame clones and drops some. The sample includes millions of clones, 85% to 95% seen only once; the top ten take roughly 1%.

The material sequenced was naive CD8+ T cells sorted from blood. V gene TRBV11-2 combines with J gene TRBJ2-1, with 11 bases identical to TRBD2. This receptor was identified in a man younger than 35 in good health. CDR3 in amino acids: CASSPLAGGWNEQFF. The CDR3, as DNA: TGTGCCAGCAGTCCTCTAGCGGGGGGCTGGAATGAGCAGTTCTTC.